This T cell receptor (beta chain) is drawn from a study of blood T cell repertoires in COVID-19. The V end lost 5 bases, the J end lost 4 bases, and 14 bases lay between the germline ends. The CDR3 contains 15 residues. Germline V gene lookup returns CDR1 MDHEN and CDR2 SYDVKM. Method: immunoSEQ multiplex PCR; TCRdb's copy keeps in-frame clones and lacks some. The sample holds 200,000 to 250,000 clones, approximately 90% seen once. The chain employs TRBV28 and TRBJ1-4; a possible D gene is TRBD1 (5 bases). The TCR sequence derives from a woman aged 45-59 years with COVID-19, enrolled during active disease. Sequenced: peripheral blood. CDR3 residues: CASSPGTGGNEKLFF. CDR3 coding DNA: TGTGCCAGCAGTCCGGGGACCGGGGGTAATGAAAAACTGTTTTTT. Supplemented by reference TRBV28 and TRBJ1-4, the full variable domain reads DVKVTQSSRYLVKRTGEKVFLECVQDMDHENMFWYRQDPGLGLRLIYFSYDVKMKEKGDIPEGYSVSREKKERFSLILESASTNQTSMYLCASSPGTGGNEKLFFGSGTQLSVL.